The present T cell receptor beta chain was sequenced within a study of blood T cell repertoires in COVID-19. Per the germline V gene, CDR1 is LGHDT and CDR2 is YNNKEL (reference sequence). Trimming removed 1 base from V and 6 bases from J; junction bases left unmatched: 5. The CDR3 consists of 16 residues. The data were produced by immunoSEQ multiplex PCR, yet TCRdb's version contains in-frame clones alone and is incomplete. Counted here are around 260,000 clones, 80% to 90% occurring once; the ten biggest clones make up 2% to 2.5%. The receptor was isolated from a woman in her fifties or sixties with acute or convalescent COVID-19. Sequencing used peripheral blood. This sequence joins TRBV3-1 (or the pseudogene TRBV3-2) and TRBJ2-2; TRBD2 aligns across 10 bases. The CDR3 here is CASSQGSGRDPGELFF. The CDR3 nucleotides read TGTGCCAGCAGCCAAGGAAGCGGGAGGGATCCCGGGGAGCTGTTTTTT.